This T cell receptor (beta chain) was sequenced during a study of cytomegalovirus exposure and HLA in healthy donors. CDR3 length equals 17 residues. J lost 2 bases, V lost 3 bases, and 7 bases had no gene match. Germline V lookup: CDR1 SGHNT, CDR2 YYREEE (reference sequence). The primer mix had 60 Vbeta and 13 Jbeta primers. Clones were sequenced by immunoSEQ multiplex PCR, and TCRdb holds only the in-frame ones, with some missing. The repertoire holds 200,000 or so clones, with approximately 78% as singletons. As regards this clone: Its antigen is not known.

Findings of the study overall: Reports described diagnosis of cytomegalovirus status by the classifier as highly specific and sensitive.

J is TRBJ2-2 and V is TRBV5-4, with TRBD2 matching over 10 bases. The sequence was collected from a woman in her 40s in good health and CMV-seronegative. The material sequenced was PBMCs. The CDR3 loop is CASSSGAGGPNTGELFF. The CDR3 DNA follows: TGTGCCAGCAGCTCCGGAGCGGGAGGGCCAAACACCGGGGAGCTGTTTTTT.